This T cell receptor beta chain came from a study of T cells in Graves' hyperthyroidism and ophthalmopathy (dated by TCRdb to between 2017 and 2020). At the level of the whole study: To identify distinguishing TCR V-J signatures, a discovery cohort of 100 patients was used, comprising roughly 45 with Graves' ophthalmopathy and approximately 57 with stable Graves' hyperthyroidism. Whether ophthalmopathy could be predicted prospectively was tested in an independent validation cohort made up of under 20 hyperthyroidism patients plus 17 patients who later progressed to ophthalmopathy. The 100 or so discovery patients were divided at random into training and test sets in a 7:3 ratio. In over five Graves' hyperthyroidism patients, the study also compared T-cell repertoires from thyroid tissue with T-cell repertoires from blood. Following sampling, methimazole starting at 30 mg daily was given to hyperthyroidism patients, and high-dose intravenous methylprednisolone was given to ophthalmopathy patients. According to the paper, TCR Vbeta CDR3 sequencing was carried out on about 140 peripheral blood samples, which came from 40 to 45 ophthalmopathy, under 80 hyperthyroidism and roughly 17 progressor patients. Results and caveats for the whole study, not just this receptor: Most expanded thyroid clonotypes (frequency above 0.001) were also detected in blood, a finding suggesting that blood repertoires may reflect thyroid immune responses. During validation, the model predicted progression to ophthalmopathy a median of about 5.9 months ahead of onset, with more than 60% sensitivity and around 72% specificity. No statistical method was used to fix the sample size in advance, and group allocation was not hidden from the investigators. A 13 V-J signature model separated ophthalmopathy from stable hyperthyroidism, with roughly 88% sensitivity and about 81% specificity in cross-validation and 80%/75% in testing.

CDR3 length: 11 amino acids, cysteine to phenylalanine. Only the CDR3 part of the read is kept: 33 bases, read in frame from the first base. CDR1 and CDR2 are read off the germline V gene (reference sequence) as LNHDA and SQIVND. A word on this clonotype: Its antigen remains undetermined. Relative to the germline gene, one junction end is altered; a read error may explain this.

TCR beta CDR3 regions were amplified from RNA transcripts. The TCR CDR3 was subjected to a first round of RT-PCR using the HTBI primer set and the Qiagen OneStep RT-PCR kit. Libraries were constructed in a second round of multiplex PCR, after which size selection and purification were carried out. Sequencing of the libraries was done on an Illumina HiSeq2000 using paired-end 100 bp reads. The original pipeline was this. SOAPnuke was used to process the raw data, removing reads that contained adapters or uncalled bases, had a mean Phred below 15, or lacked an exact match to the constant primer or identifier. COPE v1.2.5 was used to merge the high-quality paired reads, and each unique nucleotide sequence was defined as a clonotype. MiTCR v1.1 was used to align the clonotypes against IMGT TRBV, TRBD and TRBJ reference segments. The analysis included only V-J combinations with a frequency above 0.0001, which together covered approximately 99% of the repertoires. The TCS score was defined as F50 (clonal expansion) divided by E x V (chaos), with BLOSUM62-based TCRdist calculated between CDR3 peptides within each V-J. Welch's t-statistics and random forest reduced around 520 V-J features to 10 to 15, which were used in a naive Bayes classifier (R e1071). Thyroid-blood repertoire similarity was quantified with the Morisita-Horn index. Starting from the raw public reads, TCRdb applied fastp trimming at Q25, assembled clones with MiXCR and retained in-frame beta chains. Entries that share a CDR3 protein sequence are merged under the most common genes and DNA. TCRdb's processing, not the authors' own work, is the source of the V and J calls. A total of roughly 570,000 distinct CDR3 sequences appear in this sample, around 45% of them only once. The ten biggest clones cover around a fifth of the sample.

Any patient with an uncontrolled infection, another autoimmune disease, pregnancy or lactation was excluded. Clinical symptoms, serum thyroxine and TRAb, thyroid ultrasound, and orbital computed tomography formed the basis for the diagnoses. Total RNA was extracted with Trizol reagent, and quality was checked on an Agilent 2100 Bioanalyzer. Sample: peripheral blood or thyroid tissue (not recorded which). The receptor chain draws on TRBV19 and TRBJ2-6; the best D guess is TRBD2, with 6 bases matching. The clonotype originates from an adult woman with Graves' disease, either hyperthyroidism or ophthalmopathy (not recorded which). The DNA is TGTGCCAGCGCTTTGCGGGGTACTGAAGCTTTC. It is translated as CASALRGTEAF.